These 9 T cell receptor beta chains were sequenced from one sample in a study of blood T cell repertoires in COVID-19. Repertoires were generated with immunoSEQ multiplex PCR, while TCRdb's copy carries only in-frame clones and drops some. Of fewer than 250,000 clones in the sample, roughly 87% are singletons; the top ten hold approximately 2.8%. The sample was PBMCs or T cells enriched from blood (not recorded which). All receptors come from a young woman with acute COVID-19.

The CDR3 reads CASRAGQGDYGYTF. The DNA for the CDR3 is TGTGCCAGCAGAGCGGGCCAGGGGGATTATGGCTACACCTTC. The genes are TRBV2 and TRBJ1-2; 7 positions agree with TRBD1. This CDR3 is built from 14 residues. V was pared by 6 bases and J by 5 bases, with 9 bases of the junction left unmatched. Germline CDR1 reads SNHLY; CDR2 reads FYNNEI.

The chain employs TRBV29-1 and TRBJ2-2; TRBD1 agrees at 7 bases. J gave up 1 base and V 7 bases, and 6 bases lay outside the gene matches. The CDR3 spans 14 residues. Germline V gene sequence: CDR1 SQVTM, CDR2 ANQGSEA. The CDR3 here is CSAADRKNTGELFF. The CDR3 DNA reads TGCAGCGCCGCGGACAGGAAGAACACCGGGGAGCTGTTTTTT.

The chain couples TRBV7-8 to TRBJ2-2; 8 nucleotides line up with TRBD1. The germline gives CDR1 SGHVS, CDR2 FQNEAQ. J gave up 1 base and V 10 bases, and 2 bases lay outside the gene matches. CDR3 length equals 13 residues. CDR3 loop: CATGTGNTGELFF. The CDR3 DNA follows: TGTGCCACCGGGACAGGGAACACCGGGGAGCTGTTTTTT.

This chain links TRBV19 with TRBJ2-3, with 8 bases lining up with TRBD1. The CDR3 consists of 16 residues. Germline loops: CDR1 LNHDA, CDR2 SQIVND (reference sequence). The junction had 12 bases not matched to a gene; V was cut back by 6 bases and J by 4 bases. The CDR3 protein is CASSRPQGAGADTQYF. For the CDR3, the DNA is TGTGCCAGTAGCCGTCCCCAGGGGGCTGGTGCAGATACGCAGTATTTT.

J is TRBJ2-3 and V is TRBV28; 8 bases line up with TRBD2. The V gene's germline CDR1 is MDHEN and CDR2 SYDVKM. Trimming took 1 base from V and 3 from J; bases not matched to a gene: 3. This CDR3 spans 15 amino acids. This chain's CDR3 is CASSLSASGTDTQYF. The CDR3 coding sequence is TGTGCCAGCAGTTTATCGGCTAGCGGGACAGATACGCAGTATTTT. Variable domain in full (rest from reference TRBV28 and TRBJ2-3): DVKVTQSSRYLVKRTGEKVFLECVQDMDHENMFWYRQDPGLGLRLIYFSYDVKMKEKGDIPEGYSVSREKKERFSLILESASTNQTSMYLCASSLSASGTDTQYFGPGTRLTVL.

This clone was seen just once. This sequence joins TRBV5-5 and TRBJ1-3, with 11 bases identical to TRBD1. Germline lookup yields CDR1 SGHKS and CDR2 YYEKEE (reference sequence). With V trimmed by 4 bases and J by 4 bases, 7 bases remained unmatched. This CDR3 is 16 amino acids long. CDR3 sequence reads: CASSAGQGARGNTIYF. The CDR3 nucleotides read TGTGCCAGCAGCGCCGGACAGGGGGCAAGGGGAAACACCATATATTTT.

This clone has more than one count but fewer than ten. One end of the junction does not line up with germline, which may come from a read error. The gene calls are TRBV2 and TRBJ1-2, with TRBD1 matching 8 bases. The germline V gene encodes CDR1 SNHLY and CDR2 FYNNEI. The CDR3 is 12 residues long. CDR3 in DNA: TGTGCCAGCAGCGAAAGATGGGACAGGCCCGTCTTC. Its translation is CASSERWDRPVF.

The V call is TRBV20-1, the J call TRBJ2-1; 12 bases agree with TRBD2. Germline trimming cut 3 bases from V and 4 bases from J; bases unmatched to any gene: 10. The germline V gene encodes CDR1 DFQATT and CDR2 SNEGSKA (reference sequence). The CDR3 consists of 17 residues. In DNA, the CDR3 is TGCAGTGCTAGTCTCCTAGCGGGGGGGCCTATATACAATGAGCAGTTCTTC. It is translated as CSASLLAGGPIYNEQFF.

This clone has just a few counts. The chain employs TRBV18 and TRBJ1-6, with 7 positions matching TRBD1. The CDR3 is made up of 16 amino acids. CDR1 and CDR2 (germline): KGHSH, LQKENI. V shed 0 bases and J 10 bases; nucleotides not matched to a gene: 9. This chain's CDR3 is CASSPPGGTVGSPLHF. DNA for the CDR3: TGTGCCAGCTCACCACCGGGCGGGACAGTAGGATCACCCCTCCACTTT.